The 20 T cell receptor beta chains reported below all come from one sample, sequenced in a study of cytomegalovirus exposure and HLA in healthy donors. Primers included in the PCR were 60 Vbeta and 13 Jbeta primers. The protocol was immunoSEQ multiplex PCR, while the TCRdb copy is restricted to in-frame clones and leaves out a portion. The sample includes over 150,000 clones, about 76% of them seen just once. The sample was PBMCs. The receptors come from a male donor in good health and CMV-seropositive.

The chain links TRBV5-1 to TRBJ1-6; possible D gene TRBD1, 6 bases. The V and J ends lost 4 bases and 4 bases respectively, with 18 bases between them. This CDR3 region has 17 residues. Per the germline V gene, CDR1 is SGHRS and CDR2 is YFSETQ. The CDR3 spells CASSNRDTYFYNSPLHF. The CDR3 DNA is TGCGCCAGCAGCAACCGGGACACATATTTTTATAATTCACCCCTCCACTTT. The whole variable domain, remainder taken from reference TRBV5-1 and TRBJ1-6, is KAGVTQTPRYLIKTRGQQVTLSCSPISGHRSVSWYQQTPGQGLQFLFEYFSETQRNKGNFPGRFSGRQFSNSRSEMNVSTLELGDSALYLCASSNRDTYFYNSPLHFGNGTRLTVT.

V gene TRBV6-1 combines with J gene TRBJ1-5; 10 bases agree with TRBD1. Looked up from germline, CDR1 is MNHNS and CDR2 is SASEGT. Trimming took 0 bases from V and 7 from J; bases not matched to a gene: 6. The CDR3 covers 16 residues. Here the CDR3 DNA reads TGTGCCAGCAGTGAAGCGTGGGGACAGGGGAAACAGCCCCAGCATTTT. It is translated as CASSEAWGQGKQPQHF.

V gene TRBV2 combines with J gene TRBJ2-7; D remains unclear. The V end lost 5 bases, the J end lost 7 bases, and 6 bases lay between the germline ends. This CDR3 is 10 amino acids long. Germline V gives CDR1 SNHLY, CDR2 FYNNEI. This CDR3 reads CASSQREQYF. DNA of the CDR3: TGTGCCAGCAGTCAGAGGGAGCAGTACTTC.

This chain links TRBV11-2 with TRBJ2-1, with D unresolved. Germline V gene data show CDR1 as SGHAT and CDR2 as FQNNGV. V was trimmed by 0 bases and J by 10 bases, leaving 13 bases between them. The CDR3 is 14 residues long. Written as DNA, the CDR3 is TGTGCCAGCAGCTTAGACGACGGGTCATGGGAGCAGTTCTTC. Amino acids: CASSLDDGSWEQFF.

V and J are TRBV7-9 and TRBJ1-1; the D is unclear. Trimming shortened V by 5 bases and J by 11 bases, and 33 bases separated the two germline ends. The V gene's germline CDR1 is SEHNR and CDR2 FQNEAQ (reference sequence). The CDR3 runs to 18 residues. CDR3 sequence (DNA): TGTGCCAGCAGCCAATCTGAGGGCATACACATCAACCTAGGTCCGGCTTTCTTT. Amino acid sequence: CASSQSEGIHINLGPAFF.

The chain uses TRBV30 and TRBJ2-1; TRBD1 might be the D (5 bases). Germline assignment: CDR1 GTSNPN and CDR2 SVGIG (reference sequence). CDR3 length equals 14 residues. Trimming stripped 0 bases from V and 7 bases from J, with 13 bases between. The CDR3 DNA reads TGTGCCTGGAGTGTTATAGACAGTTATAATGAGCAGTTCTTC. Translating gives CAWSVIDSYNEQFF. Supplemented by reference TRBV30 and TRBJ2-1, the full variable domain reads SQTIHQWPATLVQPVGSPLSLECTVEGTSNPNLYWYRQAAGRGLQLLFYSVGIGQISSEVPQNLSASRPQDRQFILSSKKLLLSDSGFYLCAWSVIDSYNEQFFGPGTRLTVL.

The V and J genes are TRBV10-3 and TRBJ2-3; 9 nucleotides match TRBD1. From germline, CDR1 is ENHRY and CDR2 SYGVKD. This CDR3 has 14 amino acids. V shed 6 bases, J shed 2 bases, and the junction held 3 bases outside the gene matches. For the CDR3, the DNA is TGTGCCATCAGGGGGACAGGGTCCACAGATACGCAGTATTTT. This codes for CAIRGTGSTDTQYF.

The chain carries TRBV6-5 and TRBJ2-2; a possible D gene is TRBD1 (6 bases). The CDR3 sequence is 16 residues long. CDR1 MNHEY and CDR2 SVGAGI come from the germline V gene. Trimming removed 0 bases at V and 6 bases at J, with 14 bases between. CDR3 in DNA: TGTGCCAGCAGTTACTCAGGCAGGGGAATCCCCGGGGAGCTGTTTTTT. Encoded protein: CASSYSGRGIPGELFF.

The sample holds a few counts of this clone. This chain uses TRBV30 with TRBJ2-5; TRBD2 might be the D (5 bases). V was clipped by 8 bases and J by 5 bases, with 15 bases between them. CDR1 is GTSNPN and CDR2 is SVGIG in the germline V gene (reference sequence). The CDR3 spans 12 residues. For the CDR3, the DNA is TGTGCCGGAGACCGGGAAGGGGAGACCCAGTACTTC. It codes for CAGDREGETQYF. The complete variable domain, with remaining parts taken from reference TRBV30 and TRBJ2-5, reads SQTIHQWPATLVQPVGSPLSLECTVEGTSNPNLYWYRQAAGRGLQLLFYSVGIGQISSEVPQNLSASRPQDRQFILSSKKLLLSDSGFYLCAGDREGETQYFGPGTRLLVL.

This sequence joins TRBV13 and TRBJ2-3; 14 positions match TRBD2. The CDR3 has 19 amino acids. V gave up 5 bases and J gave up 0 bases; unmatched junction bases: 10. The germline V gene has CDR1 PRHDT and CDR2 FYEKMQ (reference sequence). CDR3 sequence: CASSPHSRLAGGSTDTQYF. The CDR3 DNA reads as TGTGCCAGCAGCCCCCACTCCCGACTAGCGGGGGGGAGCACAGATACGCAGTATTTT.

The chain employs TRBV4-1 and TRBJ1-6, with 8 bases identical to TRBD1. Trimming took 0 bases from V and 8 from J; bases not matched to a gene: 9. Per germline, CDR1 MGHRA and CDR2 YSYEKL. CDR3 length: 17 amino acids. In DNA, the CDR3 is TGCGCCAGCAGCCAAGACGCCGGGACAGGCTTCTATTCACCCCTCCACTTT. This codes for CASSQDAGTGFYSPLHF.

The chain recombines TRBV7-6 with TRBJ2-2; 8 bases fit TRBD2. The germline V gene encodes CDR1 SGHVS and CDR2 FNYEAQ. The J segment lost 6 bases and the V segment lost 6 bases, leaving 12 bases of the junction unmatched. This CDR3 spans 16 amino acids. The CDR3 sequence: CASRRGASRGPGELFF. In DNA, the CDR3 is TGTGCCAGCAGGCGGGGGGCCTCTAGGGGACCCGGGGAGCTGTTTTTT.

The V call is TRBV9, the J call TRBJ2-5, with 9 bases that match TRBD1. Germline CDR1 is SGDLS and CDR2 is YYNGEE. The junction had 14 bases not matched to a gene; V was cut back by 0 bases and J by 5 bases. The CDR3 is made up of 18 amino acids. The CDR3 nucleotides are TGTGCCAGCAGCGTAGGAGTAGTGGGGGACAGGGCAGGGGAGACCCAGTACTTC. As protein: CASSVGVVGDRAGETQYF.

This clone was recorded a few times. The chain joins TRBV7-6 to TRBJ1-1; D might be TRBD1 (6 bases). The V gene's germline CDR1 is SGHVS and CDR2 FNYEAQ. This CDR3 contains 14 residues. The V and J ends lost 5 bases and 4 bases respectively, with 14 bases between them. CDR3 coding DNA: TGTGCCAGCAGCCTGGACAGCCGTTCCACTGAAGCTTTCTTT. It translates to CASSLDSRSTEAFF.

This clone was counted between two and nine times. The chain uses TRBV2 and TRBJ2-5; no clear D gene. Germline loops: CDR1 SNHLY, CDR2 FYNNEI. V was cut by 2 bases and J by 2 bases, with 3 bases left in between. This CDR3 contains 12 residues. In DNA form, the CDR3 reads TGTGCCAGCAGTGAAACTCAAGAGACCCAGTACTTC. This sequence encodes CASSETQETQYF.

This chain uses TRBV30 with TRBJ2-3, with D possibly being TRBD1 (5 bases). The CDR3 runs to 13 residues. Germline V gene lookup returns CDR1 GTSNPN and CDR2 SVGIG (reference sequence). As DNA, the CDR3 is TGTGCTACGGAACAGGAGAGCACAGATACGCAGTATTTT. Translation: CATEQESTDTQYF.

This clone was counted a few times. V and J are TRBV7-3 and TRBJ1-2; TRBD1 matches 7 bases. Germline-derived CDR1 and CDR2 are SGHTA and FQGTGA. The trim removed 5 bases at V and 0 bases at J, leaving 6 bases unmatched. This CDR3 contains 15 residues. The CDR3 region is CASSPGTAANYGYTF. CDR3 DNA: TGTGCCAGCAGCCCGGGGACAGCTGCTAACTATGGCTACACCTTC.

This chain links TRBV6-1 with TRBJ2-5, with 9 bases matching TRBD2. The CDR3 extends over 17 amino acids. Germline V gene sequence: CDR1 MNHNS, CDR2 SASEGT. The V and J ends lost 3 bases and 5 bases, in that order; junction bases with no gene match: 13. CDR3 DNA sequence: TGTGCCAGCAGTGAGTTTTATATCCAGCGGGGGGCGGAGACCCAGTACTTC. Protein: CASSEFYIQRGAETQYF.

This clone showed up just once. The genes are TRBV4-1 and TRBJ1-1; 7 nucleotides align to TRBD1. J was trimmed by 5 bases and V by 0 bases; bases with no gene match: 3. The CDR3 is 14 amino acids. Per germline, CDR1 MGHRA and CDR2 YSYEKL. This CDR3 is CASSQEWGQTEAFF. CDR3 in DNA: TGCGCCAGCAGCCAAGAATGGGGACAGACTGAAGCTTTCTTT.

The chain recombines TRBV30 with TRBJ1-2, with D unresolved. The CDR3 runs 12 residues. Trimming removed 1 base at V and 4 bases at J, with 7 bases between. Germline CDR1 is GTSNPN and CDR2 is SVGIG (reference sequence). The CDR3 bases are TGTGCCTGGAGTGGGTACAGCTATGGCTACACCTTC. Protein: CAWSGYSYGYTF.